This T cell receptor (beta chain) was sequenced in a study of blood T cell repertoires in COVID-19. Study-wide background: The study drew acute and convalescent COVID-19 samples from the United States, Italy and Spain. Sources were T cells, B-cell-depleted T cells, or PBMCs; the material itself was cDNA or gDNA.

Trimming took 3 bases from V and 2 from J; bases not matched to a gene: 5. The germline gives CDR1 WNHNN, CDR2 SYGVQD (reference sequence). CDR3 length: 15 amino acids. Authors' data handling: Estimation of nucleated cell counts was performed using reference gene primer amplification. This table comes from immunoSEQ multiplex PCR, and its TCRdb copy is limited to in-frame clones, with some not included. For V, J and clone size, that table is used; D and trimming come from the DNA. The sample carries 150,000 to 200,000 clones, approximately 79% recorded once. Those enrolled in Seattle joined during active infection and were followed longitudinally afterward.

Sequencing was performed on peripheral blood. The V and J genes are TRBV10-1 and TRBJ2-7; 9 nucleotides agree with TRBD2. This clonotype was obtained from a woman aged 40 to 50 with COVID-19, enrolled during active disease. The CDR3 loop is CASSEGAGGAYEQYF. CDR3 DNA: TGCGCCAGCAGTGAAGGGGCGGGAGGGGCCTACGAGCAGTACTTC.